This entry features one TCR beta chain sequence. The antigen is not known. The data stem from a study of graft-versus-host responses after intestinal transplantation. In the study overall: Each recipient received anti-thymocyte globulin induction, then tacrolimus and steroids for around three years. General study points: Among recipient marrow samples, GvH clones were found; some appeared first in ileum or blood. Where graft-donor T cell macrochimerism was present, patients had high graft-versus-host to host-versus-graft clonal ratios in allografts. The highest levels of circulating GvH clones went along with early declines in HvG clones after transplant.

Data came from immunoSEQ multiplex PCR; TCRdb stores just in-frame clones and leaves some out. The sample shows about 71,000 clones, less than 95% of them seen only once. Between the trimmed V and J ends, which lost 5 bases and 1 base, there was a span of 9 bases. The CDR3 sequence is 13 residues long. Germline CDR1 is SEHNR and CDR2 is FQNEAQ (reference sequence). This clonotype was obtained from a human donor who received an intestinal transplant. The gene calls are TRBV7-9 and TRBJ2-7; D ambiguous. The sample was unstimulated CD8+ T cells sorted from spleen or lymph node cells, taken before intestinal transplant. CDR3: CASSPSFSYEQYF. The CDR3 region has the DNA TGTGCCAGCAGCCCCAGTTTTTCCTACGAGCAGTACTTC.